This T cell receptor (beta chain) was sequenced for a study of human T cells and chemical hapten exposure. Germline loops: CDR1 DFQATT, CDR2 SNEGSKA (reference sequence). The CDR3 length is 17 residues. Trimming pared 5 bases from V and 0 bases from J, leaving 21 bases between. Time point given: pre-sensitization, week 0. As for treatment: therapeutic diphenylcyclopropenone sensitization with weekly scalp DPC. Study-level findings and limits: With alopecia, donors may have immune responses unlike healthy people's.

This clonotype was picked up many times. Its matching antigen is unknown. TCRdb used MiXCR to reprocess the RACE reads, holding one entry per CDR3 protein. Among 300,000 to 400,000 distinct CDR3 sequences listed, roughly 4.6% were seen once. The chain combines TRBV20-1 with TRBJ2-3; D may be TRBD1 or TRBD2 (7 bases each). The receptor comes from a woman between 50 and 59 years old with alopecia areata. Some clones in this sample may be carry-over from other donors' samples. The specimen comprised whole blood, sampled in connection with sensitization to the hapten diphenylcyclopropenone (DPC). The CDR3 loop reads CSAFPRGGLTSTDTQYF. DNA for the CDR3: TGCAGTGCTTTCCCCAGGGGGGGACTCACTAGCACAGATACGCAGTATTTT.